This T cell receptor beta chain was observed in a study of vaccination effects on CD4 cells after COVID-19. General study results and limits: Clones from infection and from vaccination both contracted markedly late after vaccination. The study dataset contains few convalescent patients and includes no early post-infection timepoints.

TCRdb's copy holds only in-frame clones and misses some; the assay was immunoSEQ multiplex PCR. The repertoire holds more than 15,000 clones, with less than 85% as singletons. As regards this clone: What it binds is unknown.

Viral peptide pools were used in the ViraFEST assay to expand antigen-specific CD4+ T cells, and sequencing came afterward. CD4+ T cell isolation took place after approximately 11 days of culture. This person caught SARS-CoV-2 sometime from March to December 2020, and PCR testing confirmed the infection. Every participant took two doses of the BNT162b2 or mRNA-1273 vaccine. The source was CD4+ T cells from PBMCs cultured with SARS-CoV-2 spike peptides, collected after COVID-19 vaccination. The sequence was collected from a human donor who had a prior SARS-CoV-2 infection.

The CDR3 here is CASSEGFDGGDQETQYF. The CDR3 nucleotides are TGTGCCAGCAGTGAAGGTTTCGACGGTGGGGACCAAGAGACCCAGTACTTC. The V and J genes are TRBV2 and TRBJ2-5; no firm D call. This CDR3 region has 17 residues. The germline V and J ends were trimmed by 1 base and 0 bases, with 15 bases remaining between them. CDR1 is SNHLY, CDR2 FYNNEI, per germline. The variable domain in full, with the rest retrieved from reference TRBV2 and TRBJ2-5, is EPEVTQTPSHQVTQMGQEVILRCVPISNHLYFYWYRQILGQKVEFLVSFYNNEISEKSEIFDDQFSVERPDGSNFTLKIRSTKLEDSAMYFCASSEGFDGGDQETQYFGPGTRLLVL.